This T cell receptor beta chain comes out of a study of T cells after posttransplantation cyclophosphamide. From germline, CDR1 is SGHTA and CDR2 FQGNSA. V was shortened by 0 bases and J by 5 bases, with 10 bases between the two germline ends. This CDR3 has 15 amino acids. Study-level findings and limits: Skin or GI-infiltrating T cells shared few TRB sequences with blood. Donor CD8+ memory clones often dominated recipient blood repertoires at later times. After PTCy, TRB diversity resembled that of CNI/methotrexate controls.

TCRdb's copy holds only in-frame clones and misses some; the assay was immunoSEQ multiplex PCR. Here the sample spans approximately 52,000 clones, around 84% being singletons. In this sample, this clone turned up once. Its antigen is currently unknown. The genes are TRBV7-2 and TRBJ1-4; D is unresolved. This receptor was taken from a man aged 25 to 40 with a blood cancer, CMV-positive, and with a related stem cell donor. Sequencing was carried out using PBMCs. CDR3 region: CASSLAPVQNEKLFF. In DNA form, the CDR3 reads TGTGCCAGCAGCTTAGCTCCTGTTCAGAATGAAAAACTGTTTTTT.